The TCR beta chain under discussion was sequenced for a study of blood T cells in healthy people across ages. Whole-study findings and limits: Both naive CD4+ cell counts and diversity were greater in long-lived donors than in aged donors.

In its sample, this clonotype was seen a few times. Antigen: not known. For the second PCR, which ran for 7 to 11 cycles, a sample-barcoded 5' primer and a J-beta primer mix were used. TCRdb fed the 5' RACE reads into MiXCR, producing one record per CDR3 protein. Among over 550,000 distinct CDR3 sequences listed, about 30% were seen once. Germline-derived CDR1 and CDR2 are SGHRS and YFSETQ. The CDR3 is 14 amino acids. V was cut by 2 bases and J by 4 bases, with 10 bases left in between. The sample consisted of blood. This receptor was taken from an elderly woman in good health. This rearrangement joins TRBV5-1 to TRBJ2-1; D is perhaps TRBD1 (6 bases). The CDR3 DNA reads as TGCGCCAGCAGCTTCAGAGGACAGTACAATGAGCAGTTCTTC. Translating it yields CASSFRGQYNEQFF.